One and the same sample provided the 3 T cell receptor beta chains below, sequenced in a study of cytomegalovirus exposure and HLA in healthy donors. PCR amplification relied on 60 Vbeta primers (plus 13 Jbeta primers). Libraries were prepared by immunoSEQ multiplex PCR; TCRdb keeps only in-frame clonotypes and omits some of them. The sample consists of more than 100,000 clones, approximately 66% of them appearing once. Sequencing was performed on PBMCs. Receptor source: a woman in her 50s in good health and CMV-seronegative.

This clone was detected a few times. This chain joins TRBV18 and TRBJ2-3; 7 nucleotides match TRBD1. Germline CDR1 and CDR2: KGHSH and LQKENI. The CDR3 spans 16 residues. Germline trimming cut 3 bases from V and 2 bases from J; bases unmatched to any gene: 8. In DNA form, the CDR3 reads TGTGCCAGCTCACCTCAAGACAGGGCGGCCACAGATACGCAGTATTTT. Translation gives CASSPQDRAATDTQYF.

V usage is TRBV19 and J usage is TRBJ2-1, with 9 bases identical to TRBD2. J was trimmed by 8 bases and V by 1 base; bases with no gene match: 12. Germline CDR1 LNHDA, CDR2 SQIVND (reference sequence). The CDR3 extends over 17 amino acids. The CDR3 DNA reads TGTGCCAGTAGTATAGCTCTTAGCGGGAGCGTTGGCGATGAGCAGTTCTTC. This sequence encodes CASSIALSGSVGDEQFF.

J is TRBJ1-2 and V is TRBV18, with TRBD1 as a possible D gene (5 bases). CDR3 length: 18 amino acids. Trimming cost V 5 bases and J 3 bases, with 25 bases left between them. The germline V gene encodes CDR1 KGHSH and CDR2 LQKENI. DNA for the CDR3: TGTGCCAGCTCATCAAGGGGAGGGGTCACCTTACTACACTATGGCTACACCTTC. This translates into CASSSRGGVTLLHYGYTF.